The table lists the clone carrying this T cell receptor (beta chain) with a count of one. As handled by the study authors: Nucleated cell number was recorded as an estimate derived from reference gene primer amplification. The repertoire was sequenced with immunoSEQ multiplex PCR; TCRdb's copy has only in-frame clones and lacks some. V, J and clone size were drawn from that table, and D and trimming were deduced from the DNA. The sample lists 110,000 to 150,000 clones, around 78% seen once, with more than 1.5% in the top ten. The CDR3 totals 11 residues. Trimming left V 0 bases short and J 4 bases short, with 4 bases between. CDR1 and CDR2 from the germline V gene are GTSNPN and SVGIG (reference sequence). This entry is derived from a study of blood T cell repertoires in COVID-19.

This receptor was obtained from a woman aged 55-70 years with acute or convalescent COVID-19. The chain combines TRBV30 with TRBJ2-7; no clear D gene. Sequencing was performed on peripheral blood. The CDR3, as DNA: TGTGCCTGGAGTGTTACTTACGAGCAGTACTTC. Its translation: CAWSVTYEQYF.